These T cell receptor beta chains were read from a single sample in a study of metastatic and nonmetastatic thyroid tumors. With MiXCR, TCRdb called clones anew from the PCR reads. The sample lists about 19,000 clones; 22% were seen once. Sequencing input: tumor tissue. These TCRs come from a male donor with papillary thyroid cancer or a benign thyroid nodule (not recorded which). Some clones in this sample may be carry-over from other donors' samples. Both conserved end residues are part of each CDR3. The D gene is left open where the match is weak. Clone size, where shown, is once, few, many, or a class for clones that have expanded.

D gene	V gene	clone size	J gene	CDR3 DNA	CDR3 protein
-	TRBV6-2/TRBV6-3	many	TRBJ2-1	TGTGCCAGCAGCCTTTACAATGAGCAGTTCTTC	CASSLYNEQFF
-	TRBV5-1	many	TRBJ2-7	TGCGCCAGCAGCTTGGGGAGTAACTACGAGCAGTACTTC	CASSLGSNYEQYF
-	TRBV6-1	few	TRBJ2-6	TGTGCCAGCAGTGATCACTTCTCTGGGGCCAACTTCCTGACTTTC	CASSDHFSGANFLTF
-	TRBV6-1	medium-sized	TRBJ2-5	TGTGCCAGCATAGGGGATTGGGAGACCCAGTACTTC	CASIGDWETQYF
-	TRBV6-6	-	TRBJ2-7	TGTGCTAGCAGTTACTGGATAGGGGTTACCTACGAGCAGTACTTC	CASSYWIGVTYEQYF
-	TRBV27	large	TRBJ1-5	TGTGCCAGCGGATCAGGTTCGGGTTGGCAGCCCCAGCATTTT	CASGSGSGWQPQHF
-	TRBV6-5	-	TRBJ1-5	TGTGCCAGCAGTCACTCGAAGGGGAAGGGCGGCAATCAGCCCCAGCATTTT	CASSHSKGKGGNQPQHF
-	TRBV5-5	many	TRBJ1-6	TGTGCCAGCAGCTTGGAGGTCATGGAGGAACCCCTCCACTTT	CASSLEVMEEPLHF
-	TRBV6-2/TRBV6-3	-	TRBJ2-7	TGTGCCAGCAGTTACGAGGGGACGTTGTCCTACGAGCAGTACTTC	CASSYEGTLSYEQYF
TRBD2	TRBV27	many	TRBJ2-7	TGTGCCAGCAGTTCCGGACTAGCGGGAAATTACGAGCAGTACTTC	CASSSGLAGNYEQYF
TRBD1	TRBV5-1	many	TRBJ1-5	TGCGCCAGCAGCCCCGGACAGGGAGATCAGCCCCAGCATTTT	CASSPGQGDQPQHF
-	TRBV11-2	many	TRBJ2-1	TGTGCCAGCAGTCACGGGCCCCCCTCTTACAATGAGCAGTTCTTC	CASSHGPPSYNEQFF
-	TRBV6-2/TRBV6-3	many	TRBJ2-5	TGTGCCAGCCTGAACCCATTCCAAGAGACCCAGTACTTC	CASLNPFQETQYF
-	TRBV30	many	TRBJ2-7	TGTGCCGTGTCCGGGGTTTTGGAATACGAGCAGTACTTC	CAVSGVLEYEQYF
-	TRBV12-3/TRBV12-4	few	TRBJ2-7	TGTGCCAGCAGTTTCGACAGGATCTACGAGCAGTACTTC	CASSFDRIYEQYF
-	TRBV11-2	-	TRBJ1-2	TGTGCCAGCAGCTTAGGGATTGGCAGCTATGGCTACACCTTC	CASSLGIGSYGYTF
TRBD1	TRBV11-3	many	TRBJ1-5	TGTGCCAGCAGCTTAGATGGACAGGACCTTAATCAGCCCCAGCATTTT	CASSLDGQDLNQPQHF
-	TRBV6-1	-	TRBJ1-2	TGTGCCAGCAGACCTCTCGGGACCCTCGGGAGCTATGGCTACACCTTC	CASRPLGTLGSYGYTF
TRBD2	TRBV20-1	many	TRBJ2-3	TGCAGTGCTAGAGGGAGGACTAGCGGCCTGTATACGCAGTATTTT	CSARGRTSGLYTQYF
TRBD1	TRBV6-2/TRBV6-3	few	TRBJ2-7	TGTGCCAGCAGACAGACAGGGTCCCTCTACGAGCAGTACTTC	CASRQTGSLYEQYF
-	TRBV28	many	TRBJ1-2	TGTGCCAGCAGTCTAGGGACCGGTATTCGTGGCTACACCTTC	CASSLGTGIRGYTF
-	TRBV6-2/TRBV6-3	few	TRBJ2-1	TGTGCCAGCAGTTACTCGGGGGCAGCGAGCTCCTACAATGAGCAGTTCTTC	CASSYSGAASSYNEQFF
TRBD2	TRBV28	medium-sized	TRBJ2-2	TGTGCCAGCAGTTGGCAGCGGGGATACACCGGGGAGCTGTTTTTT	CASSWQRGYTGELFF
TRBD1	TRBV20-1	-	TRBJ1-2	TGCACTGCTAGAGATCGGGGACAGGTCTATGGATACACCTTC	CTARDRGQVYGYTF
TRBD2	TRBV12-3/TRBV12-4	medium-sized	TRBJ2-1	TGTGCCAGCAGTTTAGCGCGGGCGGGAGGAAATGAGCAGTTCTTC	CASSLARAGGNEQFF
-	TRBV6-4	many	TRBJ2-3	TGTGCCAGCAGTGTGGAGAGGGGTGATACGCAGTATTTT	CASSVERGDTQYF
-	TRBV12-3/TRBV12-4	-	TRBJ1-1	TGTGCCAGCAATCAACAGGATGCTCAGGAAGCTTTCTTT	CASNQQDAQEAFF
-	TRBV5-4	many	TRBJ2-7	TGTGCCAGCAGCTTGGAGGCAACCTACGAGCAGTACTTC	CASSLEATYEQYF
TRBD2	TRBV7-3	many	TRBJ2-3	TGTGCCAGCAGCCCAGGACTAGCGGGAGCGGGTACGCAGTATTTT	CASSPGLAGAGTQYF
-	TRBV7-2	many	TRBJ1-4	TGTGCCAGCAGCTTGACGGCCGGTTTGGAACTGTTTTTT	CASSLTAGLELFF
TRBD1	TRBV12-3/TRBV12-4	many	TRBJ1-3	TGTGCCAGCAGCTGGGACAGCCTCTCTGGAAACACCATATATTTT	CASSWDSLSGNTIYF
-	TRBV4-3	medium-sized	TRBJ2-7	TGCGCCAGCAGCCAAGGAGTGGCCTCCCAGTACGAGCAGTACTTC	CASSQGVASQYEQYF
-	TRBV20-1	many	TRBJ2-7	TGCAGTGCCCTAGGGGACCTCTCCTACGAGCAGTACTTC	CSALGDLSYEQYF
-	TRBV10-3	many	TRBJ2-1	TGTGCCATCAGTGAGTCTCGAGGGTACAAATACAATGAGCAGTTCTTC	CAISESRGYKYNEQFF
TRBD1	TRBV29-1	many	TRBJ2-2	TGCAGCGTGGTCGGGGACAGGGGAATAAACACCGGGGAGCTGTTTTTT	CSVVGDRGINTGELFF
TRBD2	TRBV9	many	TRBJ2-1	TGTGCCAGCAGCTCCCGACTAGCGGGAGGGGGGTCCTACAATGAGCAGTTCTTC	CASSSRLAGGGSYNEQFF
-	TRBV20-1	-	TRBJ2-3	TGCAGTGCTAGACCTGGGACTTTAGATACGCAGTATTTT	CSARPGTLDTQYF
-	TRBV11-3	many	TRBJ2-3	TGTGCCAGCAGCTTTTCAGATACGCAGTATTTT	CASSFSDTQYF
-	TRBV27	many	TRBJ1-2	TGTGCCAGCAGACCCGGGGGGCTGTATGGCTACACCTTC	CASRPGGLYGYTF
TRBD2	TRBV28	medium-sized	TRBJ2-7	TGTGCCAGCAGATCAAGCGGGAGTCTATACGAGCAGTACTTC	CASRSSGSLYEQYF
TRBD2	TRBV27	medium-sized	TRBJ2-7	TGTGCCAGCAGACCTAGCGGGGGCCAAACCTCCTACGAGCAGTACTTC	CASRPSGGQTSYEQYF
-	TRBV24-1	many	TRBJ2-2	TGTGCCACCAGTGATTTGGGGAGCGGGGAGCTGTTTTTT	CATSDLGSGELFF
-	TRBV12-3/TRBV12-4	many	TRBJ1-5	TGTGCCAGCACCAATGGAGGCCAGCCCCAGCATTTT	CASTNGGQPQHF
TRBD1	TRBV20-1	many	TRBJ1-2	TGCAGTGCTACCAGGGGGAACTATGGCTACACCTTC	CSATRGNYGYTF
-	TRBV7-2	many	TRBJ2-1	TGTGCCAGCAGCCCTATAGCGGAGGGGGAGCAGTTCTTC	CASSPIAEGEQFF
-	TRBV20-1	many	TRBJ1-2	TGCAGTGCTAGAGATCCGCGCAACTATGGCTACACCTTC	CSARDPRNYGYTF
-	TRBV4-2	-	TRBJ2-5	TGTGCCAGCAGCCCATGGATAGGGCCGGAGACCCAGTACTTC	CASSPWIGPETQYF
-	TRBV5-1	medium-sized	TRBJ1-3	TGCGCCAGCAGCCCGGACAGCGGAAACACCATATATTTT	CASSPDSGNTIYF
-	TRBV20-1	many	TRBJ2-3	TGCAGTGCTAGGACCCAGTTTAATACGCAGTATTTT	CSARTQFNTQYF
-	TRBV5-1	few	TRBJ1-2	TGCGCCAGCAGCTTGGCCCGGTTAGAGAATGGCTACACCTTC	CASSLARLENGYTF
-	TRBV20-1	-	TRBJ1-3	TGCAGTGCTAGAGCGTGGGTCGGAAACACCATAAATTTT	CSARAWVGNTINF
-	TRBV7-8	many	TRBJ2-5	TGTGCCAGCACCCGGGACCAAGAGACCCAGTACTTC	CASTRDQETQYF
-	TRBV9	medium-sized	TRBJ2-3	TGTGCCAGCAGCCCGAGGACAGAGAAGTACACAGATACGCAGTATTTT	CASSPRTEKYTDTQYF
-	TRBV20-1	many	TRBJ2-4	TGCAGTGCTAGGGGGGCAGGGGCCTTAGCCAAAAACATTCAGTACTTC	CSARGAGALAKNIQYF
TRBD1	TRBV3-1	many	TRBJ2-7	TGTGCCAGCAGTTCCGGGACAGGGCATTACGAGCAGTACTTC	CASSSGTGHYEQYF